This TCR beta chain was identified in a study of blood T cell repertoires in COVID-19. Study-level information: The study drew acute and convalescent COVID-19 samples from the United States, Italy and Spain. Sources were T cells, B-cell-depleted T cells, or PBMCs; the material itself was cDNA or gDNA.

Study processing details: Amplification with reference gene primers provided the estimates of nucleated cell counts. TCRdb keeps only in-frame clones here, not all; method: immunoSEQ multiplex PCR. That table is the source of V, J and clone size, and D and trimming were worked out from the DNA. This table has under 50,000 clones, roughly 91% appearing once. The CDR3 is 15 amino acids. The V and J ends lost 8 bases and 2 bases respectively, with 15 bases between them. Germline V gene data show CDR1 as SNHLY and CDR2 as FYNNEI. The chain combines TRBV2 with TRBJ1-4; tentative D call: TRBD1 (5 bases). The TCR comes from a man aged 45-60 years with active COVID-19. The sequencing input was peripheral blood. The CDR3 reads CASSPGGLTNEKLFF. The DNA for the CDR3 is TGTGCCAGCTCCCCCGGGGGGTTGACTAATGAAAAACTGTTTTTT.